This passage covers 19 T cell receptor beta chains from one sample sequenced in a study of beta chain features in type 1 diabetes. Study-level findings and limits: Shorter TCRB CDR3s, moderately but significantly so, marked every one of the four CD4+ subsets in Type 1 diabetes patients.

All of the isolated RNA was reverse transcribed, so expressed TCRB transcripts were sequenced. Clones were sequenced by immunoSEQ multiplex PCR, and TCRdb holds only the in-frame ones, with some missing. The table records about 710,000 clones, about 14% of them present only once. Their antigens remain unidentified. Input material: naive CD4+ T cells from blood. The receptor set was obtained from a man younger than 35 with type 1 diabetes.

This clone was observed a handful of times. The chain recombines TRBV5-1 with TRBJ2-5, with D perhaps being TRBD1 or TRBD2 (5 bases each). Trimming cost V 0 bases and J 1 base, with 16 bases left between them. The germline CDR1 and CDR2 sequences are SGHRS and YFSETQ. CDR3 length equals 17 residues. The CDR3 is CASSLGTGRPSQETQYF. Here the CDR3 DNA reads TGCGCCAGCAGCTTGGGCACGGGGCGGCCATCCCAAGAGACCCAGTACTTC.

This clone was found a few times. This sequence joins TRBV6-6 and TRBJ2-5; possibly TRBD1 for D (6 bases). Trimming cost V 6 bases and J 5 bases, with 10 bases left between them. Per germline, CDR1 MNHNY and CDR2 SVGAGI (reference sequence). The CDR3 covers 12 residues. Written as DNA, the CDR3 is TGTGCCAGCAGGCCAGGGGTTGAGACCCAGTACTTC. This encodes CASRPGVETQYF.

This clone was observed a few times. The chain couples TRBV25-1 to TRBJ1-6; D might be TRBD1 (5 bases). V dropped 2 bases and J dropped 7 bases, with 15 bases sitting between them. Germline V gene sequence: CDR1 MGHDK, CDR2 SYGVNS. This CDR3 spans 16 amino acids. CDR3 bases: TGTGCCAGCAGTGAAGACGGCCAGGGAGGGAATTCACCCCTCCACTTT. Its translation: CASSEDGQGGNSPLHF.

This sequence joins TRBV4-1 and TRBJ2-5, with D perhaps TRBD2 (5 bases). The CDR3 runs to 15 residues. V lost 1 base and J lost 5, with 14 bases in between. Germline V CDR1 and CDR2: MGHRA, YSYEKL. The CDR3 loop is CASSQVSLGSETQYF. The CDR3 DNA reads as TGCGCCAGCAGCCAAGTGAGCCTAGGGAGCGAGACCCAGTACTTC.

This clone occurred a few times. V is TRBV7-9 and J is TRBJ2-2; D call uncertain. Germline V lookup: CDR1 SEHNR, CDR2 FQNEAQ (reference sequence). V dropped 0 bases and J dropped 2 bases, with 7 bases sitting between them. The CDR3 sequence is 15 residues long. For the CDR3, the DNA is TGTGCCAGCAGCTTAGCGGGCACAAACACCGGGGAGCTGTTTTTT. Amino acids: CASSLAGTNTGELFF. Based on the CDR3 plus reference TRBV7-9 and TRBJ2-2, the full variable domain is DTGVSQNPRHKITKRGQNVTFRCDPISEHNRLYWYRQTLGQGPEFLTYFQNEAQLEKSRLLSDRFSAERPKGSFSTLEIQRTEQGDSAMYLCASSLAGTNTGELFFGEGSRLTVL.

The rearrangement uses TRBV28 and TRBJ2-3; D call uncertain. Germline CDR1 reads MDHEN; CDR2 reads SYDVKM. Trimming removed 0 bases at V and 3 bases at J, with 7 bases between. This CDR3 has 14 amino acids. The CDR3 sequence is CASSLWVVTDTQYF. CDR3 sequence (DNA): TGTGCCAGCAGTTTATGGGTAGTAACAGATACGCAGTATTTT.

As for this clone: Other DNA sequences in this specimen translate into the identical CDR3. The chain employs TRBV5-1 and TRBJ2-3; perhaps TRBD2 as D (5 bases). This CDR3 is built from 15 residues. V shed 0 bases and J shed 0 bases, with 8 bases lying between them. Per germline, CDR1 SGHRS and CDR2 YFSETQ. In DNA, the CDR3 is TGCGCCAGCAGCTTGGTAGGCGGGAGCACAGATACGCAGTATTTT. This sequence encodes CASSLVGGSTDTQYF.

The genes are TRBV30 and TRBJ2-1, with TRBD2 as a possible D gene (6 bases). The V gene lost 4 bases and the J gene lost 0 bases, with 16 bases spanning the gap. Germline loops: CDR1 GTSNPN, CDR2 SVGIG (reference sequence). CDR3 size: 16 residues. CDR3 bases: TGTGCCTGGAAGGGTTTTAGCGGAAGCTCCTACAATGAGCAGTTCTTC. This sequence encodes CAWKGFSGSSYNEQFF.

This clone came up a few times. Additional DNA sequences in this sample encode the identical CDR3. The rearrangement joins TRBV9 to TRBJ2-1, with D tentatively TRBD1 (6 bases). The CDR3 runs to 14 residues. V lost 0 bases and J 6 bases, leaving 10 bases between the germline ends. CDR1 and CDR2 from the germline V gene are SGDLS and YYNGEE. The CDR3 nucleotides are TGTGCCAGCAGCGTAGTGGGGGCTAGCAATGAGCAGTTCTTC. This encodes CASSVVGASNEQFF. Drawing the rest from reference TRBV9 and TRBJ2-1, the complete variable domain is DSGVTQTPKHLITATGQRVTLRCSPRSGDLSVYWYQQSLDQGLQFLIQYYNGEERAKGNILERFSAQQFPDLHSELNLSSLELGDSALYFCASSVVGASNEQFFGPGTRLTVL.

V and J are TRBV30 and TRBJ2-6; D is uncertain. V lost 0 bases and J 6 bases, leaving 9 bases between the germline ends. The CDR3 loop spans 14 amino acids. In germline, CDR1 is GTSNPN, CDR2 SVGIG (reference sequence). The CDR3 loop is CAWSVLTEANVLTF. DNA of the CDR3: TGTGCCTGGAGTGTACTAACTGAGGCCAACGTCCTGACTTTC.

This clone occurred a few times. The CDR3: CAWSYGVNEQYF. As DNA, the CDR3 is TGTGCCTGGAGTTATGGGGTTAACGAGCAGTACTTC. The chain employs TRBV30 and TRBJ2-7; unclear D gene. Germline V gene data show CDR1 as GTSNPN and CDR2 as SVGIG (reference sequence). The CDR3 runs to 12 residues. V shed 2 bases and J shed 5 bases, with 10 bases lying between them. Full variable domain (remainder filled in from reference TRBV30 and TRBJ2-7): SQTIHQWPATLVQPVGSPLSLECTVEGTSNPNLYWYRQAAGRGLQLLFYSVGIGQISSEVPQNLSASRPQDRQFILSSKKLLLSDSGFYLCAWSYGVNEQYFGPGTRLTVT.

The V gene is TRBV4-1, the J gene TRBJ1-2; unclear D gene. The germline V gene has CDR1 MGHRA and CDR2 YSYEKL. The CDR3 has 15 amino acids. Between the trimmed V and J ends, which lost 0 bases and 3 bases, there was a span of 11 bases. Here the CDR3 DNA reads TGCGCCAGCAGCCAAGAAAAGGGTCCCTACTATGGCTACACCTTC. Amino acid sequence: CASSQEKGPYYGYTF.

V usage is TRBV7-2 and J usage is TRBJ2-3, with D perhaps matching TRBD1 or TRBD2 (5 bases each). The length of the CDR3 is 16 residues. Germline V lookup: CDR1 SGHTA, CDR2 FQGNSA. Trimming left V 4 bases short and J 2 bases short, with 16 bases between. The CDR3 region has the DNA TGTGCCAGCAGCTCCCCTTTCGGGACGGTCACAGATACGCAGTATTTT. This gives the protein CASSSPFGTVTDTQYF.

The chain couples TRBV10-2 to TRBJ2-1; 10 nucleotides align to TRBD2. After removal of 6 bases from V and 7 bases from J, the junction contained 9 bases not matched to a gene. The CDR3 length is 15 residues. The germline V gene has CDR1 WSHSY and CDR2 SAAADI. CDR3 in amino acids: CASSPVLAGVNEQFF. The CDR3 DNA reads TGCGCCAGCAGCCCCGTTCTAGCGGGAGTAAATGAGCAGTTCTTC.

CDR3 protein: CASSHNRDRAFQETQYF. CDR3 nucleotides: TGTGCCAGCAGCCATAATCGGGACAGGGCGTTCCAAGAGACCCAGTACTTC. This chain links TRBV7-9 with TRBJ2-5, with TRBD1 matching over 9 bases. This CDR3 is built from 17 residues. Losses at the gene ends were 5 bases for V and 1 base for J; bases not matched to a gene: 11. CDR1 and CDR2 (germline): SEHNR, FQNEAQ (reference sequence).

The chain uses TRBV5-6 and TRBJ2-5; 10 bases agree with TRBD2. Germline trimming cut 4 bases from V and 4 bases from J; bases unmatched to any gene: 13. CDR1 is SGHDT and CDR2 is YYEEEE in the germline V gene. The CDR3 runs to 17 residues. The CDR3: CASSIGMLAGVGETQYF. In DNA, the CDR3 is TGTGCCAGCAGCATTGGGATGCTAGCGGGAGTCGGAGAGACCCAGTACTTC.

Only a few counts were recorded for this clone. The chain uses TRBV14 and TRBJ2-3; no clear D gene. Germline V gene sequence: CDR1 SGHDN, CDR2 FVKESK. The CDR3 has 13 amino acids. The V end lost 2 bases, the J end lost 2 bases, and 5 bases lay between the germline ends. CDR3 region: CASSQFITDTQYF. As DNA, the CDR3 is TGTGCCAGCAGCCAATTCATCACAGATACGCAGTATTTT.

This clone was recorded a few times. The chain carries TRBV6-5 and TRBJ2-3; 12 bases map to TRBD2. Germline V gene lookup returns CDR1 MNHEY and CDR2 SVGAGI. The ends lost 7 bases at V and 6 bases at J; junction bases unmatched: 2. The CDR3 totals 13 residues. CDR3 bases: TGTGCCAGCAAGACTAGCGGGAGCGATACGCAGTATTTT. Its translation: CASKTSGSDTQYF.

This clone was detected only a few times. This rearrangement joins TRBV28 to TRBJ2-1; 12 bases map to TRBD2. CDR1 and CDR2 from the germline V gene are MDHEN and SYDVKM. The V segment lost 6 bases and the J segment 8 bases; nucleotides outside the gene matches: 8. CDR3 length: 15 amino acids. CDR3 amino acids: CASSLLAGGPDEQFF. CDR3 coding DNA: TGTGCCAGCAGCCTCCTAGCGGGGGGGCCCGATGAGCAGTTCTTC.